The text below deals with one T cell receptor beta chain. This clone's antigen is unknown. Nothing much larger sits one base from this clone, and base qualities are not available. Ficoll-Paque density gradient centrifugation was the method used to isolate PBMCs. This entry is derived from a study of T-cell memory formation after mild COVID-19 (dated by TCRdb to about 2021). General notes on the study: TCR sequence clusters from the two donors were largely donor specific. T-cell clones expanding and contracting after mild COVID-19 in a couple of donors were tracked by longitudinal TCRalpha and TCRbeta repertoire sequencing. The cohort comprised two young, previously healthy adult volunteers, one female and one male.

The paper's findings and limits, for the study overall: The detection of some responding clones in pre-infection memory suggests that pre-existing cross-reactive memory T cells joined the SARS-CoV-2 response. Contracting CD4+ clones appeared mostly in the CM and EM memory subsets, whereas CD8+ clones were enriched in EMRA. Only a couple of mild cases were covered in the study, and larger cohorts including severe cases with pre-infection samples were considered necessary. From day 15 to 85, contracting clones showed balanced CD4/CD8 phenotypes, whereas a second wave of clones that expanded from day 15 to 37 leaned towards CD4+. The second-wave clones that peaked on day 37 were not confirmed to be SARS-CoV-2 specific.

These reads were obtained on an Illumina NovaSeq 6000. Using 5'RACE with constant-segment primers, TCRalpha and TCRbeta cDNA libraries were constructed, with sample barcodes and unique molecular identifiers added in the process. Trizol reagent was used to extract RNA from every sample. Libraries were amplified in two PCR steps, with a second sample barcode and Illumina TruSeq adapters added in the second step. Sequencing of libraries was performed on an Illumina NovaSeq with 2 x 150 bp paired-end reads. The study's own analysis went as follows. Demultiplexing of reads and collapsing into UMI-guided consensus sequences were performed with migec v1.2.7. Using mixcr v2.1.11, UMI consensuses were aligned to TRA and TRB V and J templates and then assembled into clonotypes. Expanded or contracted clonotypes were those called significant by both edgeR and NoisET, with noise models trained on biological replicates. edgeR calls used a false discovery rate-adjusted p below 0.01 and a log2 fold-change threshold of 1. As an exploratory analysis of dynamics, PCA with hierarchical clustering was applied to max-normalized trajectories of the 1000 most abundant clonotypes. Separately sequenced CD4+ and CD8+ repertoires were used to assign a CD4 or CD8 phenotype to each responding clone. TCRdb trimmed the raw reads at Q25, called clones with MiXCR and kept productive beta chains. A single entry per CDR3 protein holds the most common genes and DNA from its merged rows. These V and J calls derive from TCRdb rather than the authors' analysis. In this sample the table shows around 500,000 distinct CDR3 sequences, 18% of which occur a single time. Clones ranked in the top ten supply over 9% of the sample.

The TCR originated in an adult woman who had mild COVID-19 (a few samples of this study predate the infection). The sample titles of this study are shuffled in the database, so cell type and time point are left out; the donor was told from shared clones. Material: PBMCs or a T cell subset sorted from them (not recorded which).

The DNA is as follows: TGTGCCAGCAGTTACGATCCCCTGATCTATGGCTACACCTTC. This yields the protein CASSYDPLIYGYTF. The chain was built from TRBV6-5 and TRBJ1-2; too little of a D gene remains to name it. The CDR3, from cysteine to phenylalanine, totals 14 residues. Only the CDR3 DNA stays, 42 bases, in frame from base 1. V loses 2 bases of germline sequence and J loses 4 bases, and the interval between the two ends is 11 bases. Looking up the germline V gene yields CDR1 MNHEY and CDR2 SVGAGI.